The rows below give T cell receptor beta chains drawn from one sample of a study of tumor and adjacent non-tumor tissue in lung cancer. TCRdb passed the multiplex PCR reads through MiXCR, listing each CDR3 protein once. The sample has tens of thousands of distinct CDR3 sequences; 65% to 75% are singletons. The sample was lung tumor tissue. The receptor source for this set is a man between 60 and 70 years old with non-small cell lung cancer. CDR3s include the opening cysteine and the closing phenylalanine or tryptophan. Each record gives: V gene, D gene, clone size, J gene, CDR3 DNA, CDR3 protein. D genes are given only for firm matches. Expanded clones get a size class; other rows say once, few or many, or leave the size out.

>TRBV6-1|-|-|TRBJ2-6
TGTGCCAGCAGAGGACCAGGGACCGGGGCCAACATCCTGACTTTC
CASRGPGTGANILTF
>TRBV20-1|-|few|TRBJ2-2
TGCAGTGCTACCAAGGACACCAGGGAGCTGTTTTTT
CSATKDTRELFF
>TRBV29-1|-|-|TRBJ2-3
TGCAGCGTTGAAGGAAGGGATGGATGGGTAGCGAGGTTTACAGATACGCGGTATTTT
CSVEGRDGWVARFTDTRYF
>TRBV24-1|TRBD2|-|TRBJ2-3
TGTGCCACCAGTGAACCCGGACTAGCGGGGGACCCTAGCACAGATACGCAGTATTTT
CATSEPGLAGDPSTDTQYF
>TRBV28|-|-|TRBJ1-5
TGTGCCAGCAGTCGAGGACATCAGAATCAGCCCCAGCATTTT
CASSRGHQNQPQHF
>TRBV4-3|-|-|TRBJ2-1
TGCGCCAGCAGCCAAATGGGCATAAGCTCCTACAATGAGCACTTCTTC
CASSQMGISSYNEHFF
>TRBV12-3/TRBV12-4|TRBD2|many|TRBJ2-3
TGTGCCAGCAGTACACTAGCGGGGGGTGGGGATACGCAGTATTTT
CASSTLAGGGDTQYF
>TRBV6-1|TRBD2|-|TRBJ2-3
TGTGCCAGCAGTCCCCGGACTAGCGGGGGCCGGGGCACAGATACGCAGTATTTT
CASSPRTSGGRGTDTQYF
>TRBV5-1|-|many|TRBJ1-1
TGCGCCAGCAGCTTCTGGGGAGGAACTGAAGCTTTCTTT
CASSFWGGTEAFF
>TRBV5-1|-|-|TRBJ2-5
TGCGCCGGCAGCTGGCAAGAGACCCAGTACTTC
CAGSWQETQYF
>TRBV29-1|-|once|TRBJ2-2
TGCAGCGTTGAAGACATAAGGGGGAACACCGCGGGGCTGTTTTTT
CSVEDIRGNTAGLFF
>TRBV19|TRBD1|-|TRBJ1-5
TGTGTCAGTAGGGGGCAGGGGAAGGCCAATCAGCCCCAGCATTTT
CVSRGQGKANQPQHF
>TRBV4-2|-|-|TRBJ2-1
TGTGCCAGCAGCCAAGATTTCGGTTTGGTCGATGAGCAGTTCTTC
CASSQDFGLVDEQFF
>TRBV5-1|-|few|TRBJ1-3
TGCGCCAGCAGCTTGGTTGTCAGCTCTGGAAACACCATATATTTT
CASSLVVSSGNTIYF
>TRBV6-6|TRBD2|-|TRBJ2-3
TGTGCCATCAGTTACACTGCAACTAGCGCACTAAGGGAGACAGATGCGCAGTATTTT
CAISYTATSALRETDAQYF
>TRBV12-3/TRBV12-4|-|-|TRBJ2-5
TGTGCCAGCAGTCTCGCGGGACAGACGGAGACCCAGTATTTC
CASSLAGQTETQYF
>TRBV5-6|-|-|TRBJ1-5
TGTGCCAGCATCAATTACAGGGCTGGAAATCAGCCCCAGCATTTT
CASINYRAGNQPQHF
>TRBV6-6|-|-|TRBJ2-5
TGTGCTAGCAGCTTGTCAGGGGGGGGCCGGGAGACCCAGTACTTC
CASSLSGGGRETQYF
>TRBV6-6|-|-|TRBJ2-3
TGTGCCAGCACCAACTGTGATCTAAGCACAGATGCGCAGTATTTT
CASTNCDLSTDAQYF
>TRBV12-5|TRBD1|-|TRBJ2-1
TGTGCTAGTGGTTTGGTACAAGGACAGGCTACCCATGAGCAGCTCTTC
CASGLVQGQATHEQLF
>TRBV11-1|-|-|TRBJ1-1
TGTGCAAGCAGCTTATTGGCGGGCGAGACTGAAGCTATCTTT
CASSLLAGETEAIF
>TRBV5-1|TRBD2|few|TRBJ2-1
TGCGCCAGCAGAAAAGGGACTAGCGGGGGCTACAATGAGCAGTTCTTC
CASRKGTSGGYNEQFF
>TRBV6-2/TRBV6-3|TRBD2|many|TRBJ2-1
TGTGCCAGCAGTTACCTAGCGGGAGGGATTTACAATGAGCAGTTCTTC
CASSYLAGGIYNEQFF
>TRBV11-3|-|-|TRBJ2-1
TGTGTCAGCAGCTACTCGTCGGGGGGCGACTACAATGAGCAGTTCTTC
CVSSYSSGGDYNEQFF
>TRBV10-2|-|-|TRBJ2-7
TGCGCAAGCAGTGAACACACGACAGGCCCCTACGAGCAGTACTTC
CASSEHTTGPYEQYF
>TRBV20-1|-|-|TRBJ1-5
TGCAGTGCCTCTAGCGGGAGGGCCGGGGTATATACGCAGCATTTT
CSASSGRAGVYTQHF
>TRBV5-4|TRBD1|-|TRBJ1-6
TGTGCCAGCGGCCCGGGGACAGTACAAGACTACTCACCCCTCCACTTT
CASGPGTVQDYSPLHF
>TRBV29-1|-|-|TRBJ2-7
TGCAGCCACGGTCCACTAAACTCCTATGAGCAGTACTTC
CSHGPLNSYEQYF